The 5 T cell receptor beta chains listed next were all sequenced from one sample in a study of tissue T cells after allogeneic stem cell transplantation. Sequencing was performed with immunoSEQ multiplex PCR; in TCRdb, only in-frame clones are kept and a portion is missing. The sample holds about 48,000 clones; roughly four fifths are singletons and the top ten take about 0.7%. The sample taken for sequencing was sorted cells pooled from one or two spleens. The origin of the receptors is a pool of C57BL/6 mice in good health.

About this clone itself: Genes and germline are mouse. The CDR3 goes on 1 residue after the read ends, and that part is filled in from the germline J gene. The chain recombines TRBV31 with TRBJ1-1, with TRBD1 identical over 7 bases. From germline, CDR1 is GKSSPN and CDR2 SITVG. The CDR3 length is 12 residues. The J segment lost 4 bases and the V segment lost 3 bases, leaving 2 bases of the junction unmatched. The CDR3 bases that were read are TGTGCCTGGAGCACAGGGGCCACAGAAGTCTTC. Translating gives CAWSTGATEVF. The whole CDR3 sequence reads CAWSTGATEVFF.

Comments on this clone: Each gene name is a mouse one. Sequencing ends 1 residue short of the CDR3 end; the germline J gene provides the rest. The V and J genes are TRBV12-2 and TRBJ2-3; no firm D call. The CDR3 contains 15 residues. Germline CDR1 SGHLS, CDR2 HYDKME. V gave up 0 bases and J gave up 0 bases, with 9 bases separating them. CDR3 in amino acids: CASSLEAGSAETLYF. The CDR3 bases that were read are TGTGCCAGCTCTCTCGAAGCTGGTAGTGCAGAAACGCTGTAT.

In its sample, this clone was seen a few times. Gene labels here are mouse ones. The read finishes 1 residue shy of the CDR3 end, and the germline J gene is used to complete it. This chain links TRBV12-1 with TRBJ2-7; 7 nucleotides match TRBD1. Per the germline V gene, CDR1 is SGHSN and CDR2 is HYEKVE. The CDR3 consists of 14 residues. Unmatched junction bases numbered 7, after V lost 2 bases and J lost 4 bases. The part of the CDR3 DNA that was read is TGTGCCAGCTCTCCCCGGGACAGCCCTTATGAACAGTAC. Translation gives CASSPRDSPYEQY. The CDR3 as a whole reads CASSPRDSPYEQYF.

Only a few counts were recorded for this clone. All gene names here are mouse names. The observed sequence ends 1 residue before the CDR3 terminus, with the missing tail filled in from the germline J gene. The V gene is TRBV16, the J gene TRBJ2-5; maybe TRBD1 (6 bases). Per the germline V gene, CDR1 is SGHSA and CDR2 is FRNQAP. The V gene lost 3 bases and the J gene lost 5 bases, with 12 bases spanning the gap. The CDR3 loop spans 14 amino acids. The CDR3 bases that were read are TGTGCAAGCAGCTTTAGACAGGAGGGAGACACCCAGTAC. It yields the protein CASSFRQEGDTQY. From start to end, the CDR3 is CASSFRQEGDTQYF.

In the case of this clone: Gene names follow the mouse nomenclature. Partial CDR3 DNA: TGTGCCAGCGGACCGGGACTGGGGGGTGATGAACAGTAC. It is translated as CASGPGLGGDEQY. The entire CDR3 is CASGPGLGGDEQYF. The genes are TRBV13-2 and TRBJ2-7; 12 nucleotides agree with TRBD2. The CDR3 end falls 1 residue outside the read, so it is completed with the germline J gene. The CDR3 is 14 amino acids. Germline V CDR1 and CDR2: NNHNN, SYGAGS (reference sequence). After removal of 5 bases from V and 5 bases from J, the junction contained 5 bases not matched to a gene.